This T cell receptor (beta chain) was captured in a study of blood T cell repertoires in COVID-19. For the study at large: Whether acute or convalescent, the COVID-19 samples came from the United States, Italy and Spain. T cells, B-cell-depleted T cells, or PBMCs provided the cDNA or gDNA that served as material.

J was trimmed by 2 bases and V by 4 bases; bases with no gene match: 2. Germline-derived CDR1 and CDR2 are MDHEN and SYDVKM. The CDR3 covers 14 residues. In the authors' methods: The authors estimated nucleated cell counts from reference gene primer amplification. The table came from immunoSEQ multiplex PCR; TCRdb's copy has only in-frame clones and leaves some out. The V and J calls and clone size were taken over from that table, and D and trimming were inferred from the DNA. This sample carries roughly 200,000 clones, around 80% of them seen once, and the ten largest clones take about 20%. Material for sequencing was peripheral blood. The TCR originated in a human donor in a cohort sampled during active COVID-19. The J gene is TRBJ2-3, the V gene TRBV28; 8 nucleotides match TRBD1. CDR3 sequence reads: CASSSQGDTDTQYF. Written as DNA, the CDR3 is TGTGCCAGCAGTTCACAGGGGGACACAGATACGCAGTATTTT.